A selection of T cell receptor beta chains follows, all from one sample in a study of T cell changes during pregnancy in multiple sclerosis. Here immunoSEQ multiplex PCR was the method, and the copy in TCRdb shows in-frame clones only, minus some. The sample shows about 80,000 clones, about 90% of them seen only once. The sample in question was peripheral blood, obtained before pregnancy. The receptors shown here come from a female donor with multiple sclerosis, enrolled in a pregnancy study. The conserved cysteine and the conserved F or W are not part of the CDR3 here. Fields, in order: J gene, V gene, CDR3 protein.

J: TRBJ2-3
V: TRBV19
CDR3: ATLGASGTDTQY

J: TRBJ2-5
V: TRBV15
CDR3: ATSREQGAQETQY

J: TRBJ1-5
V: TRBV2
CDR3: ASSEGQSNQPQH

J: TRBJ1-2
V: TRBV28
CDR3: ASSWGQGRPYGYT

J: TRBJ2-3
V: TRBV4-1
CDR3: ASSHPTRAGVTDTQY

J: TRBJ2-1
V: TRBV7-7
CDR3: ASSQTGNNEQF

J: TRBJ1-1
V: TRBV28
CDR3: ASSWGVTPSAF

J: TRBJ1-4
V: TRBV18
CDR3: ASSPGQSEKLF

J: TRBJ2-3
V: TRBV9
CDR3: ASSDGTSVRTDTQY

J: TRBJ2-5
V: TRBV27
CDR3: ASSLFGRQETQY

J: TRBJ2-1
V: TRBV19
CDR3: ASSLTISSYNEQF

J: TRBJ2-7
V: TRBV28
CDR3: ASSASVGPAGEQY

J: TRBJ1-2
V: TRBV29-1
CDR3: SVVDWTGGYT

J: TRBJ1-3
V: TRBV30
CDR3: AWSLQGNTIY

J: TRBJ2-7
V: TRBV29-1
CDR3: SGRGQDEQY

J: TRBJ2-7
V: TRBV30
CDR3: AWGLAGGEQY

J: TRBJ1-1
V: TRBV5-4
CDR3: ASSLPGPEGTEAF

J: TRBJ1-1
V: TRBV29-1
CDR3: SAGQGARTEAF

J: TRBJ2-3
V: TRBV5-1
CDR3: ASSFLAAHTDTQY

J: TRBJ2-5
V: TRBV9
CDR3: ASSVDPLGAGVRKGETQY

J: TRBJ2-2
V: TRBV15
CDR3: ATSRGRGELF

J: TRBJ1-1
V: TRBV19
CDR3: ASSGQSRWNTEAF

J: TRBJ2-5
V: TRBV9
CDR3: ASSGGVESQETQY

J: TRBJ2-7
V: TRBV28
CDR3: ASRGAGVPEQY

J: TRBJ1-5
V: TRBV6-5
CDR3: ASSYDRNQPQH

J: TRBJ2-2
V: TRBV15
CDR3: ATSTNTGELF

J: TRBJ2-1
V: TRBV7-2
CDR3: ASTPSSGYSYNEQF

J: TRBJ1-3
V: TRBV28
CDR3: ASSSPTGSGGNTIY

J: TRBJ2-7
V: TRBV19
CDR3: ASSIVSAGDYEQY

J: TRBJ2-7
V: TRBV7-2
CDR3: ASSLTGDLREQY

J: TRBJ1-1
V: TRBV28
CDR3: ASSLHLAGEAF